In its sample, the clone carrying this TCR beta chain was seen once. These data originate in a study of shared clonotypes between healthy human individuals. Looking at the study overall: The people who gave samples were two women and a few men aged 18 to 49.

Each cell subset's genomic DNA was divided evenly among several immunoSEQ plates. Libraries were prepared by immunoSEQ multiplex PCR; TCRdb keeps only in-frame clonotypes and omits some of them. The sample contains 1.5 million to 2.5 million clones, about 95% of which appear only once. Naive CD8 cells lacked CD45RO and underwent positive selection for CCR7, leaving out terminally differentiated effector memory CD45RA+ cells. This CDR3 is 12 amino acids long. Per germline, CDR1 SGHNT and CDR2 YYREEE (reference sequence). V dropped 5 bases and J dropped 8 bases, with 11 bases sitting between them. The sequenced material came from naive CD8+ T cells sorted from blood. The origin of this receptor is a man between 18 and 29 years old in good health. V and J are TRBV5-4 and TRBJ2-1; no reliable D call. The CDR3 protein is CASSPIGDEQFF. CDR3 nucleotides: TGTGCCAGCAGTCCTATAGGTGATGAGCAGTTCTTC.